This T cell receptor beta chain was identified during a study of T cells after yellow fever vaccination. Study-level information: Preparation of the low-cell-number fractions used SMART-Seq v4 Ultra Low Input.

Germline-derived CDR1 and CDR2 are LGHNA and YSLEER. V lost 0 bases to trimming and J lost 5 bases; unmatched junction nucleotides: 6. The CDR3 length is 16 residues. TCR cDNA was made by 5'RACE template switching, adding a universal primer site and UMIs. TCRdb redid the calling of the 5' RACE reads with MiXCR, one entry per CDR3 protein. The table includes approximately 120,000 distinct CDR3 sequences, approximately 7% detected once. Ten or more counts support this clonotype. The sample here was CD4+ T cells sorted from PBMCs, taken roughly 10 days after the first yellow fever vaccination. The chain combines TRBV4-3 with TRBJ2-3, with TRBD2 matching over 9 bases. This TCR was sampled from a man aged 18 to 30 who received the YFV17D yellow fever vaccine. CDR3 sequence reads: CASSQEITTSGDTQYF. The CDR3 DNA sequence: TGCGCCAGCAGCCAAGAAATAACGACTAGCGGAGATACGCAGTATTTT.